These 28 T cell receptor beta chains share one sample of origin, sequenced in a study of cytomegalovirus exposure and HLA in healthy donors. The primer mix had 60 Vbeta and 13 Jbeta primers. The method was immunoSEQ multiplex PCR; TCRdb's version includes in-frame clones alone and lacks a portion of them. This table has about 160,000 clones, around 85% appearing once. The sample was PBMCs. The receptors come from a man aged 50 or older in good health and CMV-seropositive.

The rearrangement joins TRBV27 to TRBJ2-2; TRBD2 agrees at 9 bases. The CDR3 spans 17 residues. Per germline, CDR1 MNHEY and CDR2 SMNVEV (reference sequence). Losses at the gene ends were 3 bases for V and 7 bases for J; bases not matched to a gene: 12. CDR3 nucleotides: TGTGCCAGCAGTTTCAAGTGGAGCGGGGGGTCTAACGGGGAGCTGTTTTTT. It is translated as CASSFKWSGGSNGELFF.

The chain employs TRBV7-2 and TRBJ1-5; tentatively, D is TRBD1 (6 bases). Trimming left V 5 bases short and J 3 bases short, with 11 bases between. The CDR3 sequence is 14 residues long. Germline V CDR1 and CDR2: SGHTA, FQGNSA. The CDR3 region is CASSPDRNNQPQHF. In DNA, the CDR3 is TGTGCCAGCAGCCCCGACAGGAACAATCAGCCCCAGCATTTT. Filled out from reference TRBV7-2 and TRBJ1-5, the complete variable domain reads GAGVSQSPSNKVTEKGKDVELRCDPISGHTALYWYRQSLGQGLEFLIYFQGNSAPDKSGLPSDRFSAERTGGSVSTLTIQRTQQEDSAVYLCASSPDRNNQPQHFGDGTRLSIL.

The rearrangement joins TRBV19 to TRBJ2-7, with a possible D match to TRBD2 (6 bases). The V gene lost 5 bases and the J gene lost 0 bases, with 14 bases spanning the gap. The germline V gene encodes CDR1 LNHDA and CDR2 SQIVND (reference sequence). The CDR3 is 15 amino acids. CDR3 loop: CASSSHRDSSYEQYF. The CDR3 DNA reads TGTGCCAGTAGTTCCCACCGGGACTCCTCCTACGAGCAGTACTTC.

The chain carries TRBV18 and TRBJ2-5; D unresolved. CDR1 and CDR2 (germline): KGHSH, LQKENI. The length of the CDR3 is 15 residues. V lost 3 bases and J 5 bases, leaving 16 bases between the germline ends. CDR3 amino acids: CASSPQDAVRETQYF. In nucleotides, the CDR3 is TGTGCCAGCTCACCTCAAGACGCCGTGAGGGAGACCCAGTACTTC.

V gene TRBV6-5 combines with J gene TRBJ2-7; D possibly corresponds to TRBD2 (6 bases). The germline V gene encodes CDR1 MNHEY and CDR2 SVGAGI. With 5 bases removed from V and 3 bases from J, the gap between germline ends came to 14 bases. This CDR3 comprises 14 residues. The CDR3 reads CASSPRRGGYEQYF. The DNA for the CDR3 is TGTGCCAGCAGTCCTCGGAGGGGCGGCTACGAGCAGTACTTC.

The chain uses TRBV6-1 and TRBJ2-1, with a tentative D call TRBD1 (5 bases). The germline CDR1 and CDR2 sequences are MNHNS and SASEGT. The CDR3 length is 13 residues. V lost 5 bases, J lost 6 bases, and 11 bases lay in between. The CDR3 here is CASSLTTVNEQFF. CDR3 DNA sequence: TGTGCCAGCAGTCTAACGACAGTCAATGAGCAGTTCTTC.

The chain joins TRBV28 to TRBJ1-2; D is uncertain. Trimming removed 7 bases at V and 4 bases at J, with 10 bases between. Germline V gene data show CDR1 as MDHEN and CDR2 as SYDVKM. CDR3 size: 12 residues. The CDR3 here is CASTGGSYGYTF. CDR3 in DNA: TGTGCCAGCACCGGTGGTAGCTATGGCTACACCTTC.

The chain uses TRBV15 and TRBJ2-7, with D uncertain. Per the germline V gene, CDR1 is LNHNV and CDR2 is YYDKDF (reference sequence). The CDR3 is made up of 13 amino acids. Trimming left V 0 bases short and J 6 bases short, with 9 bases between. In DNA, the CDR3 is TGTGCCACCAGCAGAGATCAGTACCGCGAGCAGTACTTC. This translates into CATSRDQYREQYF. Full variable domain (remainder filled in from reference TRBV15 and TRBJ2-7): DAMVIQNPRYQVTQFGKPVTLSCSQTLNHNVMYWYQQKSSQAPKLLFHYYDKDFNNEADTPDNFQSRRPNTSFCFLDIRSPGLGDTAMYLCATSRDQYREQYFGPGTRLTVT.

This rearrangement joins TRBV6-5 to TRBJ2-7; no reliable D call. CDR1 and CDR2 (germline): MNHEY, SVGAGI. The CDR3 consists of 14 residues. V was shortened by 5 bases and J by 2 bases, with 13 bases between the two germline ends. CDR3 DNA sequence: TGTGCCAGCAGTCCCGGCGAGACTGCCTACGAGCAGTACTTC. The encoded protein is CASSPGETAYEQYF.

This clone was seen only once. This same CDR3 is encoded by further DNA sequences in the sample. CDR3 bases: TGCGCCAGCAGCTTGACAGGGAGCTCCTACGAGCAGTACTTC. Its protein is CASSLTGSSYEQYF. The genes are TRBV5-1 and TRBJ2-7; tentatively, D is TRBD1 (6 bases). V gave up 1 base and J gave up 0 bases, with 8 bases separating them. The V gene's germline CDR1 is SGHRS and CDR2 YFSETQ. The CDR3 runs to 14 residues.

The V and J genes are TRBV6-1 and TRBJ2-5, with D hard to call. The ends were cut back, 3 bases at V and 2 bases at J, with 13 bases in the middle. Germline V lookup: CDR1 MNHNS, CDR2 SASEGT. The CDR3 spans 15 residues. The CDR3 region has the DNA TGTGCCAGCAGTGAGGGTGGTAGCCGACAAGAGACCCAGTACTTC. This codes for CASSEGGSRQETQYF.

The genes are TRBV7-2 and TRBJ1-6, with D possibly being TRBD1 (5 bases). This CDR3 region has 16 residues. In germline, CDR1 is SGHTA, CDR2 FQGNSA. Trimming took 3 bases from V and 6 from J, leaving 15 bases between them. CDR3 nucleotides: TGTGCCAGCAGCTTTTTCCGTGTTAGGGGTAATTCACCCCTCCACTTT. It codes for CASSFFRVRGNSPLHF.

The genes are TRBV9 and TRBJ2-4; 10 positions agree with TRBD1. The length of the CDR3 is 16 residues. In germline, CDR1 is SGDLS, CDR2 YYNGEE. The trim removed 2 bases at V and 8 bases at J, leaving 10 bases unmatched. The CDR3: CASSVQTGTGDHIQYF. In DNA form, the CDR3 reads TGTGCCAGCAGCGTTCAGACCGGGACAGGGGACCACATTCAGTACTTC.

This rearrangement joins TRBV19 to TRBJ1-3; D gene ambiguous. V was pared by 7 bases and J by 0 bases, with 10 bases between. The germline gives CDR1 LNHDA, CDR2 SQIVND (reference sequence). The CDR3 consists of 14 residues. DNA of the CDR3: TGTGCCAGTAAGGACTTATTCTCTGGAAACACCATATATTTT. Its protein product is CASKDLFSGNTIYF.

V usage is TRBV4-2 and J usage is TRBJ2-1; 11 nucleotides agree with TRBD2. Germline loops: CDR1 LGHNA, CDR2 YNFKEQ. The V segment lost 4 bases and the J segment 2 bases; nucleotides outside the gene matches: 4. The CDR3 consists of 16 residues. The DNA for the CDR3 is TGTGCCAGCAGCCTTAGACTAGCGGGAACCTACAATGAGCAGTTCTTC. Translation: CASSLRLAGTYNEQFF.

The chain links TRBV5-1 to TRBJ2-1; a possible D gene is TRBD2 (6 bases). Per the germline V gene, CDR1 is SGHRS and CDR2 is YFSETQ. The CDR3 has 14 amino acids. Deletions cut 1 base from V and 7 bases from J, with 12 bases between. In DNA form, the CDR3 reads TGCGCCAGCAGCTTGCCCGGGGGTGGGAATGAGCAGTTCTTC. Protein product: CASSLPGGGNEQFF.

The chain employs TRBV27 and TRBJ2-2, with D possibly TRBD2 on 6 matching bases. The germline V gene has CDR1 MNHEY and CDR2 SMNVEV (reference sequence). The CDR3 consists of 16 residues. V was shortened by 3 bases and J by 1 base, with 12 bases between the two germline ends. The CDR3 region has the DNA TGTGCCAGCAGTTTGGCCGGGACTTTGAACACCGGGGAGCTGTTTTTT. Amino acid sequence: CASSLAGTLNTGELFF.

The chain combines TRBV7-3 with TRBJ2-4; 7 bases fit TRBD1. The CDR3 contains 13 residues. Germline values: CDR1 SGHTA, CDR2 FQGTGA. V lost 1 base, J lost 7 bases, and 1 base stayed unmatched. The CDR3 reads CASSLRDSNIQYF. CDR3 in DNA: TGTGCCAGCAGCTTAAGGGACAGCAACATTCAGTACTTC.

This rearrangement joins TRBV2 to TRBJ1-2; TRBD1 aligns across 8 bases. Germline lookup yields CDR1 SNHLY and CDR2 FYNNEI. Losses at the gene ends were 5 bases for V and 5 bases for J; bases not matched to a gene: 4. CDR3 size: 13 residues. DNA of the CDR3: TGTGCCAGCAGTAACACAGGGGGGTATGGCTACACCTTC. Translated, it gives CASSNTGGYGYTF.

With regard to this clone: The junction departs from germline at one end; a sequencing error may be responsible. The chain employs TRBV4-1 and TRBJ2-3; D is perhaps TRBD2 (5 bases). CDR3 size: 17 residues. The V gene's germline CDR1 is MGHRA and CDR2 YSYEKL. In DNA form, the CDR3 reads TGCGCCAGCAGTCAAGAGGGCCTAGCAGCCGGGCCAGATACGCAGTATTTT. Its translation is CASSQEGLAAGPDTQYF.

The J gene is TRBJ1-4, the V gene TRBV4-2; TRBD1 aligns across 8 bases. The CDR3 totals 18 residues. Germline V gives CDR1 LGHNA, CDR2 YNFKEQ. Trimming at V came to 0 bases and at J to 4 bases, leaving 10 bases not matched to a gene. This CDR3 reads CASSQDFAWTGFNEKLFF. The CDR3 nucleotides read TGTGCCAGCAGCCAAGATTTCGCCTGGACAGGGTTTAATGAAAAACTGTTTTTT.

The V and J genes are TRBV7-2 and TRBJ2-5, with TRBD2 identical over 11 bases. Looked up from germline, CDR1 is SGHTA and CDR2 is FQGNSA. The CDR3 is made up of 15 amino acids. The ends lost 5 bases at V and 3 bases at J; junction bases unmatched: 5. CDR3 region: CASSQFSGREETQYF. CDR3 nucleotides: TGTGCCAGCAGCCAGTTTAGCGGGAGGGAAGAGACCCAGTACTTC.

DNA for the CDR3: TGTGCCAGCAGTTTATTGCCCAGGGTCGGCTACACCTTC. Amino acid sequence: CASSLLPRVGYTF. The V call is TRBV27, the J call TRBJ1-2; weak D call: TRBD1 (5 bases). V was cut by 1 base and J by 8 bases, with 11 bases left in between. CDR1 and CDR2 (germline): MNHEY, SMNVEV (reference sequence). The CDR3 runs to 13 residues.

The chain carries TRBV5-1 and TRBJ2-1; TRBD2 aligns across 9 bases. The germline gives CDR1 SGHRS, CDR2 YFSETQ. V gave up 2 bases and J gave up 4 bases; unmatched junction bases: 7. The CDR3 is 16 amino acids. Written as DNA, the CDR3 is TGCGCCAGCAGCTTAGCTAGCGGGGACTTGTACAATGAGCAGTTCTTC. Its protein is CASSLASGDLYNEQFF.

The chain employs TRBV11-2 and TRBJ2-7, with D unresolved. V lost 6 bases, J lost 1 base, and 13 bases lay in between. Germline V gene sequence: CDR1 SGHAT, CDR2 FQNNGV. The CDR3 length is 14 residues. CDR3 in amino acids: CASRQALGSYEQYF. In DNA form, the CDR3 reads TGTGCCAGCAGGCAGGCTCTCGGTTCCTACGAGCAGTACTTC.

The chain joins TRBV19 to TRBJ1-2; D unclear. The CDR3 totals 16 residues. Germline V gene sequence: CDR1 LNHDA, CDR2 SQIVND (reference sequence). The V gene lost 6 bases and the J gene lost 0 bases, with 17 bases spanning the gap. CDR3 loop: CASSYGWGETNYGYTF. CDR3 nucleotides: TGTGCCAGTAGCTATGGTTGGGGAGAGACTAACTATGGCTACACCTTC.

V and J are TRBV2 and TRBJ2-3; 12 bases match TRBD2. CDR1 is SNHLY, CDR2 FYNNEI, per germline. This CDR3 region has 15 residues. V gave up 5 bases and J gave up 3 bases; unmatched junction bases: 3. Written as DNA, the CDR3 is TGTGCCAGCAGTTTCGGACTAGCGGGGACAGATACGCAGTATTTT. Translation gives CASSFGLAGTDTQYF.

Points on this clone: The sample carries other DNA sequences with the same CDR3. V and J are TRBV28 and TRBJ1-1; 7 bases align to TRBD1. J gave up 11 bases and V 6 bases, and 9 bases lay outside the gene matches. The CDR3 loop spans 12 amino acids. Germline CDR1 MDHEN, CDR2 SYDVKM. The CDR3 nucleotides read TGTGCCAGCAGCCTAAGACAGGGTGGGGCTTTCTTT. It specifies CASSLRQGGAFF.